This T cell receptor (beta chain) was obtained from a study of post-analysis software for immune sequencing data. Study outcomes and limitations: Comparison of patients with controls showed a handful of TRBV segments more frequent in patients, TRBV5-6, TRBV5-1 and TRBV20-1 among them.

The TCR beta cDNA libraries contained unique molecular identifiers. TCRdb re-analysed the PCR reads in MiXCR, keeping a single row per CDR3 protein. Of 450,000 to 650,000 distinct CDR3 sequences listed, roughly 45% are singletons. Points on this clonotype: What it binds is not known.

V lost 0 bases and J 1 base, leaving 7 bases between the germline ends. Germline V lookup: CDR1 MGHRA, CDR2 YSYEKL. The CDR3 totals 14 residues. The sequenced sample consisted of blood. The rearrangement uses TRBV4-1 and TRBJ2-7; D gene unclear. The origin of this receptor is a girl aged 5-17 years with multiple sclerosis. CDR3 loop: CASSQEVVSYEQYF. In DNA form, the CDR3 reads TGCGCCAGCAGCCAAGAGGTCGTGTCCTACGAGCAGTACTTC.